This T cell receptor beta chain was profiled in a study of identical twins. The germline CDR1 and CDR2 sequences are DFQATT and SNEGSKA (reference sequence). The V gene end was trimmed by 6 bases and the J gene end by 8 bases; junction bases not matched to a gene: 7. The CDR3 has 14 amino acids. Healthy Caucasians were all of the donors. Each CDR3 protein is one row after TCRdb ran MiXCR on the 5' RACE reads. The sample holds approximately 700,000 distinct CDR3 sequences, about 20% seen once. These data were also reused for a study on T cells expressing NK-cell markers. From that paper: The eight sequenced donors comprised seven who were HCMV-seropositive and one who was seronegative.

The chain carries TRBV20-1 and TRBJ2-1; 13 bases fit TRBD2. Sequences were obtained from PBMCs. The receptor was derived from a woman aged 18-29 years in good health. CDR3 coding DNA: TGCAGTGCGGTAACTAGCGGGGGGGCAGATGAGCAGTTCTTC. Its protein is CSAVTSGGADEQFF.